What follows are 20 T cell receptor beta chains derived from one specimen sequenced in a study of blood T cell repertoires in COVID-19. Profiling relied on immunoSEQ multiplex PCR, and the TCRdb table lists in-frame clones only, not all of them. The repertoire consists of approximately 250,000 clones, with 80% to 85% occurring once and the leading ten covering around 4%. The sample comprised peripheral blood. The receptors shown here come from a man in his fifties or sixties with acute or convalescent COVID-19.

Notes on this clone: The sample has other DNA sequences that encode this CDR3 too. This rearrangement joins TRBV18 to TRBJ2-1, with 8 nucleotides matching TRBD2. The CDR3 is made up of 13 amino acids. Germline assignment: CDR1 KGHSH and CDR2 LQKENI. V dropped 6 bases and J dropped 6; count of bases not matched to a gene: 4. The CDR3 protein is CASSPGLVNEQFF. The CDR3, as DNA: TGTGCCAGCTCCCCGGGACTAGTCAATGAGCAGTTCTTC.

The chain is built from TRBV18 and TRBJ1-3, with D possibly TRBD1 on 5 matching bases. CDR3 length: 18 residues. Trimming took off 5 bases at V and 2 bases at J, with 22 bases between the two ends. Germline CDR1 and CDR2: KGHSH and LQKENI. This chain's CDR3 is CASSSRQGRTITGNTIYF. DNA of the CDR3: TGTGCCAGCTCAAGCCGGCAGGGTAGGACGATTACTGGAAACACCATATATTTT.

The chain carries TRBV3-1 (or the pseudogene TRBV3-2) and TRBJ2-6; no definite D call. CDR1 and CDR2 from the germline V gene are LGHDT and YNNKEL (reference sequence). The CDR3 is 15 amino acids. Trimming removed 2 bases at V and 3 bases at J, with 8 bases between. In DNA form, the CDR3 reads TGTGCCAGCAGCCAATTCGGTGATGGGGCCAACGTCCTGACTTTC. It is translated as CASSQFGDGANVLTF.

The rearrangement links TRBV19 to TRBJ1-5, with 10 bases matching TRBD1. The J segment lost 0 bases and the V segment lost 4 bases, leaving 6 bases of the junction unmatched. Per the germline V gene, CDR1 is LNHDA and CDR2 is SQIVND (reference sequence). The CDR3 sequence is 17 residues long. CDR3 sequence (DNA): TGTGCCAGTAGTAAAATCGACAGGGGGCATAGCAATCAGCCCCAGCATTTT. It is translated as CASSKIDRGHSNQPQHF.

Only one count was recorded for this clone. The J gene is TRBJ2-1, the V gene TRBV4-1; weak D call: TRBD1 (6 bases). Between the trimmed V and J ends, which lost 4 bases and 0 bases, there was a span of 16 bases. Looked up from germline, CDR1 is MGHRA and CDR2 is YSYEKL. The CDR3 is 17 amino acids. The CDR3 loop is CASSPQGSASSYNEQFF. Written as DNA, the CDR3 is TGCGCCAGCAGCCCCCAGGGGAGTGCGAGCTCCTACAATGAGCAGTTCTTC.

The chain is built from TRBV7-2 and TRBJ1-6, with 8 bases aligning to TRBD1. CDR3 length: 15 amino acids. V lost 7 bases to trimming and J lost 7 bases; unmatched junction nucleotides: 9. Germline assignment: CDR1 SGHTA and CDR2 FQGNSA. The CDR3 reads CASTSGQGQNSPLHF. For the CDR3, the DNA is TGTGCCAGCACATCCGGACAGGGCCAGAATTCACCCCTCCACTTT.

This clone was counted once. This rearrangement joins TRBV7-8 to TRBJ2-7, with TRBD2 identical over 8 bases. The CDR3 is 17 residues long. Germline CDR1 is SGHVS and CDR2 is FQNEAQ. V shed 0 bases and J 0 bases; nucleotides not matched to a gene: 7. The CDR3 nucleotides are TGTGCCAGCAGCTTAGCGCCTGGCGGGGGGAGCTCCTACGAGCAGTACTTC. It encodes CASSLAPGGGSSYEQYF.

This clone was detected only once. This chain uses TRBV3-1 (or the pseudogene TRBV3-2) with TRBJ1-4; 8 bases fit TRBD1. This CDR3 has 16 residues. With 4 bases clipped from V and 6 bases from J, the junction kept 10 bases outside the gene matches. Germline CDR1 and CDR2: LGHDT and YNNKEL (reference sequence). The DNA for the CDR3 is TGTGCCAGCAGCCGAACCCTCAGGGGGCGTGATGAAAAACTGTTTTTT. Translating gives CASSRTLRGRDEKLFF.

The chain uses TRBV7-8 and TRBJ2-1, with D possibly matching TRBD2 (5 bases). This CDR3 region has 13 residues. V lost 5 bases to trimming and J lost 8 bases, with 13 bases between them. Germline V CDR1 and CDR2: SGHVS, FQNEAQ. The CDR3 nucleotides read TGTGCCAGCAGCGACCAGAGGGCGCATGAGCAGTTCTTC. This codes for CASSDQRAHEQFF. The full variable domain, its missing parts supplied by reference TRBV7-8 and TRBJ2-1, is GAGVSQSPRYKVAKRGQDVALRCDPISGHVSLFWYQQALGQGPEFLTYFQNEAQLDKSGLPSDRFFAERPEGSVSTLKIQRTQQEDSAVYLCASSDQRAHEQFFGPGTRLTVL.

V gene TRBV3-1 (or the pseudogene TRBV3-2) combines with J gene TRBJ2-1; 9 nucleotides match TRBD2. Germline lookup yields CDR1 LGHDT and CDR2 YNNKEL (reference sequence). V lost 3 bases to trimming and J lost 8 bases; unmatched junction nucleotides: 5. There are 14 residues in the CDR3. As DNA, the CDR3 is TGTGCCAGCAGCCAGGCGGGAGGGCCCTATGAGCAGTTCTTC. It specifies CASSQAGGPYEQFF.

V and J are TRBV19 and TRBJ2-7; D call uncertain. Deletions cut 5 bases from V and 6 bases from J, with 17 bases between. The CDR3 covers 14 residues. Germline CDR1 reads LNHDA; CDR2 reads SQIVND (reference sequence). The CDR3 bases are TGTGCCAGTAGTCCCCAAACTGCCGTCCCCGAGCAGTACTTC. Protein product: CASSPQTAVPEQYF.

The V gene is TRBV27, the J gene TRBJ2-7; TRBD2 is a possible D gene (5 bases). With 1 base removed from V and 0 bases from J, the gap between germline ends came to 13 bases. Germline V gene lookup returns CDR1 MNHEY and CDR2 SMNVEV (reference sequence). The CDR3 extends over 16 amino acids. The CDR3 nucleotides read TGTGCCAGCAGTTTATACCCTGGGGAGATCTCCTACGAGCAGTACTTC. Translation gives CASSLYPGEISYEQYF.

The chain has TRBV28 and TRBJ2-1; 7 bases match TRBD1. The CDR3 totals 17 residues. Germline CDR1 is MDHEN and CDR2 is SYDVKM. Trimming removed 6 bases from V and 0 bases from J; junction bases left unmatched: 11. The CDR3 DNA sequence: TGTGCCAGCAGGCCGGGACAGCCACAGAGCTCCTACAATGAGCAGTTCTTC. Encoded protein: CASRPGQPQSSYNEQFF.

This chain links TRBV18 with TRBJ1-5; no clear D gene. V was trimmed by 6 bases and J by 5 bases, leaving 14 bases between them. The germline V gene encodes CDR1 KGHSH and CDR2 LQKENI. This CDR3 is built from 14 residues. In nucleotides, the CDR3 is TGTGCCAGCTCTCCGGACGGCGGGTATCAGCCCCAGCATTTT. Its translation: CASSPDGGYQPQHF.

The chain joins TRBV11-2 to TRBJ2-7; 7 bases line up with TRBD1. The CDR3 sequence is 13 residues long. Losses at the gene ends were 1 base for V and 7 bases for J; bases not matched to a gene: 4. Germline CDR1 and CDR2: SGHAT and FQNNGV. CDR3 in DNA: TGTGCCAGCAGCTTAGGTGGCAGGGGGGAGCAGTACTTC. It codes for CASSLGGRGEQYF.

Regarding this clone: Other DNA variants within this sample encode the same CDR3. The rearrangement links TRBV11-2 to TRBJ2-3; TRBD2 might be the D (6 bases). The germline CDR1 and CDR2 sequences are SGHAT and FQNNGV. The CDR3 spans 14 residues. V lost 1 base and J lost 1, with 6 bases in between. The CDR3 coding sequence is TGTGCCAGCAGCTTAGCGGGAGGCACAGATACGCAGTATTTT. Translated: CASSLAGGTDTQYF.

The gene calls are TRBV4-2 and TRBJ2-7; 7 bases fit TRBD1. This CDR3 has 12 residues. Germline CDR1 is LGHNA and CDR2 is YNFKEQ. The V gene end was trimmed by 4 bases and the J gene end by 7 bases; junction bases not matched to a gene: 4. The CDR3 region has the DNA TGTGCCAGCAGCCGAACAGGGGAAGAGCAGTACTTC. Amino acid sequence: CASSRTGEEQYF.

The chain recombines TRBV6-5 with TRBJ1-2; TRBD1 matches 9 bases. With 7 bases clipped from V and 6 bases from J, the junction kept 9 bases outside the gene matches. The CDR3 sequence is 14 residues long. Germline V gene sequence: CDR1 MNHEY, CDR2 SVGAGI. CDR3 nucleotides: TGTGCCAGCACCGCCCTGGACAGGGGAAATGGCTACACCTTC. Residues: CASTALDRGNGYTF.

This chain connects TRBV30 to TRBJ1-1; tentatively, D is TRBD1 (5 bases). CDR1 and CDR2 (germline): GTSNPN, SVGIG (reference sequence). The CDR3 totals 15 residues. V lost 0 bases and J 0 bases, leaving 11 bases between the germline ends. The CDR3 is CAWSVKGPVNTEAFF. For the CDR3, the DNA is TGTGCCTGGAGTGTTAAGGGGCCAGTGAACACTGAAGCTTTCTTT.

The rearrangement links TRBV19 to TRBJ2-3; 11 positions agree with TRBD2. CDR3 length: 14 residues. The V and J ends lost 6 bases and 5 bases, in that order; junction bases with no gene match: 4. Looked up from germline, CDR1 is LNHDA and CDR2 is SQIVND (reference sequence). In DNA, the CDR3 is TGTGCCAGTAGGCTAGCGGGGGGTGGAGATACGCAGTATTTT. This sequence encodes CASRLAGGGDTQYF.